This T cell receptor beta chain was observed in a study of response to subunit inactivated influenza vaccine. Notes on the study in general: Authors suggested that a seasonal influenza vaccination recruits few new T cells each time.

Each CDR3 protein gets one entry after TCRdb re-called the RT-PCR reads with MiXCR. The repertoire holds about 780,000 distinct CDR3 sequences, with approximately 17% as singletons. This clonotype was seen a few times. Its matching antigen is unknown. Germline-derived CDR1 and CDR2 are WSHSY and SAAADI. J gave up 0 bases and V 4 bases, and 9 bases lay outside the gene matches. The CDR3 consists of 16 residues. The chain links TRBV10-2 to TRBJ2-7; 7 bases map to TRBD1. This clonotype originated in a middle-aged man who received an inactivated influenza vaccine. Sequenced here: PBMCs from blood, sampled more than 4 days after vaccination. CDR3 amino acids: CASSANQGVFSYEQYF. CDR3 bases: TGCGCCAGCAGTGCCAACCAGGGGGTTTTCTCCTACGAGCAGTACTTC.